The following is a T cell receptor (beta chain) sequence with its context. Germline lookup yields CDR1 ENHRY and CDR2 SYGVKD. With V trimmed by 6 bases and J by 4 bases, 0 bases remained unmatched. This CDR3 spans 14 amino acids. This sample was included in a study of T-cell reconstitution after alpha-beta-depleted transplantation in children. It was with unique molecular identifiers that the TCRbeta library was prepared. MiXCR, run by TCRdb on the PCR reads, gives a single entry per CDR3 protein. The sample records some 390,000 distinct CDR3 sequences, roughly 21% being singletons. Material: PBMCs from the stem cell graft donor, obtained from the stem cell graft. The sequence was obtained from a human donor who donated a stem cell graft to a child with acute myeloid leukemia. This chain uses TRBV10-3 with TRBJ2-2, with 12 bases identical to TRBD2. This chain's CDR3 is CAIRLAGGTGELFF. In nucleotides, the CDR3 is TGTGCCATCAGACTAGCGGGGGGCACCGGGGAGCTGTTTTTT.